Following are 15 T cell receptor beta chains from one sample sequenced in a study of blood T cell repertoires in COVID-19. Profiling relied on immunoSEQ multiplex PCR, and the TCRdb table lists in-frame clones only, not all of them. The sample includes approximately 220,000 clones, around four fifths of them seen just once. Sequenced material: peripheral blood. These TCRs come from a woman aged 55-70 years who had recovered from COVID-19.

This chain joins TRBV9 and TRBJ1-6; D not certain. Trimming left V 0 bases short and J 5 bases short, with 6 bases between. The CDR3 runs to 14 residues. The germline gives CDR1 SGDLS, CDR2 YYNGEE. DNA for the CDR3: TGTGCCAGCAGCGTAGGTACTGATAATTCACCCCTCCACTTT. Translation: CASSVGTDNSPLHF.

V usage is TRBV7-3 and J usage is TRBJ2-7, with a tentative D call TRBD2 (6 bases). The V and J ends lost 1 base and 4 bases respectively, with 8 bases between them. The CDR3 totals 13 residues. Germline lookup yields CDR1 SGHTA and CDR2 FQGTGA. CDR3 protein: CASSLMEGYEQYF. In DNA form, the CDR3 reads TGTGCCAGCAGCTTAATGGAGGGGTACGAGCAGTACTTC.

The rearrangement links TRBV7-2 to TRBJ2-1, with D maybe TRBD2 (6 bases). The V gene's germline CDR1 is SGHTA and CDR2 FQGNSA. The germline V and J ends were trimmed by 0 bases and 0 bases, with 12 bases remaining between them. The CDR3 extends over 17 amino acids. For the CDR3, the DNA is TGTGCCAGCAGCTTAGCGCGGTGGAGGGTCTCCTACAATGAGCAGTTCTTC. This gives the protein CASSLARWRVSYNEQFF.

CDR3 loop: CASSPGGTGPSEQFF. CDR3 DNA sequence: TGTGCCAGCAGCCCTGGCGGGACAGGGCCATCGGAGCAGTTCTTC. The genes are TRBV9 and TRBJ2-1; 9 nucleotides line up with TRBD1. V lost 4 bases and J lost 10; bases outside the gene matches: 12. This CDR3 spans 15 amino acids. Germline V lookup: CDR1 SGDLS, CDR2 YYNGEE.

The V call is TRBV5-4, the J call TRBJ1-3, with D maybe TRBD1 (6 bases). The CDR3 runs 15 residues. Germline CDR1 reads SGHNT; CDR2 reads YYREEE (reference sequence). V dropped 2 bases and J dropped 2 bases, with 11 bases sitting between them. The CDR3 DNA sequence: TGTGCCAGCAGCTTAGGCTGGGACACTGGAAACACCATATATTTT. Its protein is CASSLGWDTGNTIYF.

The chain uses TRBV16 and TRBJ1-2, with D maybe TRBD1 (5 bases). In germline, CDR1 is KGHSY, CDR2 FQNENV. V was clipped by 4 bases and J by 4 bases, with 13 bases between them. This CDR3 comprises 14 residues. CDR3 in amino acids: CASSRSTDAYGYTF. CDR3 DNA: TGTGCCAGCAGCCGATCGACAGACGCCTATGGCTACACCTTC.

The chain carries TRBV30 and TRBJ1-4; D uncertain. The CDR3 is 12 residues long. CDR1 GTSNPN and CDR2 SVGIG come from the germline V gene (reference sequence). V was clipped by 8 bases and J by 13 bases, with 20 bases between them. CDR3 sequence: CASTGPEGGLFF. The CDR3 DNA follows: TGTGCCAGTACTGGGCCGGAGGGAGGACTGTTTTTT.

The chain carries TRBV7-8 and TRBJ1-1, with D maybe TRBD1 (5 bases). V was cut by 5 bases and J by 1 base, with 14 bases left in between. Per germline, CDR1 SGHVS and CDR2 FQNEAQ. The CDR3 covers 15 residues. The CDR3 DNA is TGTGCCAGCAGCCAAGGTCAGGGCTCGAACACTGAAGCTTTCTTT. It is translated as CASSQGQGSNTEAFF.

As DNA, the CDR3 is TGTGCCAGCAGAACCGACAGGGTTTATTGGTACGAGCAGTACTTC. Its protein product is CASRTDRVYWYEQYF. The chain recombines TRBV21-1 with TRBJ2-7; the table's D call, TRBD1, has no DNA check behind it. TRBV21-1 is recorded as a pseudogene. The CDR3 runs 15 residues.

The rearrangement joins TRBV15 to TRBJ2-7; perhaps TRBD1 as D (7 bases). CDR3 length: 17 amino acids. The V gene's germline CDR1 is LNHNV and CDR2 YYDKDF (reference sequence). V lost 4 bases and J lost 3, with 22 bases in between. Here the CDR3 DNA reads TGTGCCACCAGCACCAACATTAGGCGGGACAGATACTACGAGCAGTACTTC. Its translation is CATSTNIRRDRYYEQYF.

This clone showed up many times. J is TRBJ2-1 and V is TRBV4-1; D is undetermined. Germline CDR1 reads MGHRA; CDR2 reads YSYEKL. Trimming cost V 0 bases and J 8 bases, with 14 bases left between them. This CDR3 is 15 amino acids long. The CDR3 here is CASSQDAGFWDEQFF. The CDR3 bases are TGCGCCAGCAGCCAAGATGCCGGGTTTTGGGATGAGCAGTTCTTC.

This clone has just one count. The J gene is TRBJ2-2, the V gene TRBV5-5; the D gene is possibly TRBD1 (5 bases). The CDR3 length is 14 residues. V was trimmed by 0 bases and J by 6 bases, leaving 9 bases between them. CDR1 and CDR2 (germline): SGHKS, YYEKEE (reference sequence). CDR3 amino acids: CASSLVSGSGELFF. CDR3 DNA: TGTGCCAGCAGCTTGGTGTCAGGGTCCGGGGAGCTGTTTTTT.

The rearrangement links TRBV21-1 to TRBJ1-4; TRBD1 is the table's D call and was not checked against the DNA. TRBV21-1 is recorded as a pseudogene. The CDR3 runs to 14 residues. CDR3 amino acids: CASRTGQINEKLFF. The CDR3 DNA is TGTGCCAGCAGGACGGGACAGATTAATGAAAAACTGTTTTTT.

The chain couples TRBV13 to TRBJ2-1, with TRBD2 matching 14 bases. Losses at the gene ends were 4 bases for V and 0 bases for J; bases not matched to a gene: 8. This CDR3 is 19 amino acids long. CDR1 is PRHDT and CDR2 is FYEKMQ in the germline V gene (reference sequence). For the CDR3, the DNA is TGTGCCAGCAGCTCAGGACTAGCGGGGGGCTGGAGCTCCTACAATGAGCAGTTCTTC. Amino acid sequence: CASSSGLAGGWSSYNEQFF.

This chain uses TRBV28 with TRBJ1-2; 8 bases fit TRBD1. The germline V gene encodes CDR1 MDHEN and CDR2 SYDVKM. Germline trimming cut 7 bases from V and 8 bases from J; bases unmatched to any gene: 9. The CDR3 spans 13 residues. The CDR3, as DNA: TGTGCCAGCACCTCTCAGGGGGCAGGCGGCTACACCTTC. This gives the protein CASTSQGAGGYTF.